This record concerns one T cell receptor beta chain sequence. This clone's antigen is unknown. Base qualities are not recorded, but no much larger clone differs from it by a single base. The sample belongs to a study of cytomegalovirus exposure and HLA in healthy donors (dated by TCRdb to 2016 to 2017). Broadly, across the study: In an earlier analysis of roughly 500 of the donors, under 300 Gb of sequence data and some 100 million unique TCR beta sequences from about 179 million T cells were reported. An early release covering roughly 600 HLA-typed donors comprised approximately 300 gigabases of sequencing data and 85 million or so unique TCR sequences. In the later analysis, no new phenotypic data were used to find candidate immune exposures; instead, reliance was placed on TCR beta sequences and their occurrence across donors. Alongside the repertoire data, information on donor age, sex, ethnicity and CMV serostatus was compiled. High-throughput TCR immunosequencing, statistical association of individual TCRs with disease status, and machine learning were combined to predict cytomegalovirus infection status. The study aimed to test whether cataloging public T cell receptors could reveal signatures of past pathogen exposure. In a later analysis, previously published TCR beta repertoires from hundreds of donors were re-analyzed and high-resolution HLA genotyping was added so that TCR occurrence patterns could be studied. Every discovery cohort repertoire had been produced on one sequencing platform. Of the 398 genotyped donors, 65% to 90% fell in the genetic ancestry cluster associated with self-reported Caucasian donors. In an earlier analysis of roughly 600 of the donors, high-throughput TCR beta sequencing was used to judge whether each TCR beta V gene segment behaved as functional or pseudogenic. HLA typing covered class I and class II loci at four-digit resolution. The T cell repertoires of several hundred subjects were profiled by immunosequencing and related to cytomegalovirus serostatus. The number of typed donors differed by locus: about 620-630 for A, B, C, DRB1 and DQB1; 500 to 550 for DQA1; 606 for DPA1; and about 450 for DPB1. Four or five DR-DQ haplotypes were handled as single units for association and clustering because linkage in the cohort was strong. A later genetic analysis used genome-wide SNP genotypes for about 60% of the 666 donors, treating that subset as a discovery cohort. A separate validation cohort of 90 to 150 different subjects was used in addition to the 666-subject first cohort. Among some 410 genotyped donors of the cohort, an average of around 240,000 unique TCR beta nucleotide sequences were sequenced per donor, roughly 18% of them non-productive. What the research found in general, with its limitations: The only immune exposure information available for the cohort was CMV serostatus. In this cohort, only TCR beta chains were sequenced, and detectable features were limited by the absence of alpha or paired-chain data. In vitro tests confirmed that a few of the cytomegalovirus-associated TCR beta chains recognize cytomegalovirus antigens. Because HLA typing was missing for some donors at each locus, association tests included only the typed subset. Correlated functional status among segregating V segments might reflect linkage disequilibrium, but an unknown experimental factor could not be ruled out. A further reported finding was that TCR beta sequences accurately predicted the HLA-A and HLA-B alleles for most subjects in the first cohort. In a later analysis, HLA-associated TCR beta chains were found to be more clonally expanded and to have lower generation probabilities than equally common non-associated chains. In a later analysis, several top co-occurrence clusters were reported to appear linked to parvovirus B19, influenza, CMV and Epstein-Barr virus. When HLA alleles, especially DR and DQ, strongly co-occurred, TCR associations were difficult to assign to individual alleles. In both the original and validation cohorts, the classifier was reported to diagnose cytomegalovirus status with high specificity and sensitivity. In the study, around 150 TCR beta chains were listed as associated with cytomegalovirus. In a later analysis, the rate of TCR association differed among HLA loci, with DRB1 alleles having the most associated TCRs and HLA-C alleles having the fewest. The sequencing pipeline was judged likely to have produced a cluster of highly shared sequence variants as a technical artifact. Most TCR sequences were seen in very few donors, while some public TCRs were found in many individuals. At a false discovery rate of 0.05, a later analysis linked about 16,000 TCR beta sequences to specific HLA alleles. Some 16 rarely observed V segments, including chromosome 9 orphons, were excluded from the earlier analysis of almost 600 of the donors because counts were too low. Broadly in line with IMGT annotations, most TCR beta V segments showed up in productive rearrangements about 90% or about 30% of the time in an earlier analysis of several hundred of the donors. Compared with the approximately 670-donor mean, donors in an Asian-associated ancestry cluster had fewer N-insertions in productive TCRs, according to a later genetic analysis. Some IMGT-functional V segments, including TRBV6-2 and TRBV6-3, could not be told apart with the 87-base-pair reads, so those segments were excluded. In a later analysis, most CMV-associated TCR beta chains were found to appear HLA-restricted, with HLA associations seemingly driven largely by CMV exposure. Sequencing depth was assumed to be roughly uniform across donors in the presence/absence analyses, though that assumption may not hold. The authors suggested that the approach could potentially be generalized to other disease states and immunological phenotypes. V-gene and J-gene trimming of TCR beta chains was associated with a missense DCLRE1C variant in a later genetic analysis, and the association was replicated in an independent cohort.

The cohort consisted of 650 to 850 healthy bone marrow donors. At the time of sampling, all cohort members were nominally healthy, though unrecorded immune exposures were likely present. The donor tested CMV seronegative, placing the donor among the approximately 360 seronegative members of the cohort. A peripheral blood sample was collected from each donor, and TCR beta sequencing was performed on peripheral blood mononuclear cells. Genomic DNA was extracted from the blood cell samples with the Qiagen DNeasy Blood Extraction Kit. From the cysteine up to the phenylalanine, the CDR3 has a length of 14 residues. The read is trimmed to its CDR3 DNA, 42 bases read in frame from base 1. The germline V gene (reference sequence) provides CDR1 MNHEY and CDR2 SMNVEV. V loses 4 bases at its end and J loses 4 bases; junction bases beyond the gene matches: 7. The library was built by means of the immunoSEQ multiplex PCR assay. The multiplex PCR relied on a mix of 60 forward primers for TCR Vbeta segments and 13 reverse primers for TCR Jbeta segments. Amplification of the CDR3 region of rearranged TCR beta genes was performed with a multiplex PCR assay on genomic DNA. The amplified TCR beta libraries were sequenced on the Illumina HiSeq System as 87-base-pair reads. As for how the authors treated the data: In a later analysis, tens of millions of unique TCR beta chains were counted across the roughly 670 repertoires, and roughly 10 million of these chains were shared by at least two donors. Raw reads were error-corrected and collapsed into unique sequences by a nearest-neighbor algorithm in which closely related sequences were merged to remove PCR and sequencing errors. CDR3 sequences were aligned to IMGT reference sequences to assign V, D and J gene segments. For a sequence to be retained, a match of at least six nucleotides to both a V gene segment and a J gene segment was required. A rearrangement counted as productive if the CDR3 had no stop codons and remained in frame with V and J, and every other rearrangement counted as non-productive. CDR3 was defined by IMGT convention, running from the second conserved V-encoded cysteine to the conserved J-encoded phenylalanine. Sequences without an unambiguous match to a single V gene segment were excluded from the earlier analysis of almost 600 of the donors. In an earlier analysis of 587 of the donors, V segments were called functional above 56.7% productive rearrangements and were called segregating when the between-donor standard deviation exceeded 5%. A statistical classification framework was developed to diagnose cytomegalovirus status using the catalog of TCR beta chain sequences. A later analysis assigned V and J genes by comparing TCR nucleotide sequences with IMGT/GENE-DB human TR gene sequences. A later analysis assigned CDR3 sequences and most-parsimonious VDJ recombination scenarios with the TCRdist pipeline. In a later analysis, every TCR beta chain was defined by the combination of its CDR3 amino acid sequence and its V-gene family, and reads without a unique V-gene family were dropped. A later analysis removed 450 to 600 highly shared, low-generation-probability nucleotide sequences to deal with suspected cross-contamination and a sequencing artifact. For each public chain, a later analysis derived a clonal expansion index from normalized ranks of inferred template counts within each repertoire. A later analysis computed generation probabilities with a VDJ recombination model fitted to out-of-frame rearrangements, and checked the results against IGoR. A later analysis scored TCR-TCR, TCR-HLA and TCR-CMV co-occurrence with hypergeometric tests, applying a repertoire-size bias correction to TCR pairs. To estimate false discovery rates, a later analysis permuted the HLA or CMV assignments 20 times. A later analysis grouped co-occurring TCRs with DBSCAN, adding TCRdist sequence similarity when clustering within HLA-allele-positive subsets. Repertoires with fewer than 30,000 or more than 120,000 public chains were left out of co-occurrence clustering, as were about 5 repertoires with anomalous nucleotide sharing. Not all clones reach the TCRdb copy of this immuneACCESS table, which keeps in-frame sequences only. Checked studies attribute under half of the gap to unresolved V genes and leave the rest unexplained. The V and J calls and the clone size are those of that table, but D and trimming were determined from the DNA. The sample profile shows a few hundred thousand clones; approximately 81% of them were found once. Clones ranked in the top ten supply about 3.1% of the sample.

Material: PBMCs. The rearrangement combines TRBV27 with TRBJ2-7; 7 of the junction bases match TRBD2. This clonotype originated in a man younger than 40 in good health and CMV-seronegative. The bases are TGTGCCAGCAGTTGGGGGGGTTGGGGTTACGAGCAGTACTTC. This translates into CASSWGGWGYEQYF.